This TCR beta chain was recovered during a study of blood T cell repertoires in COVID-19. Study at large: The samples span acute and convalescent COVID-19 from the United States, Italy and Spain.

The CDR3 is 16 amino acids. The sample holds one count of this clone. Within 2 weeks of study entry, exposed participants had contacted a PCR-confirmed or clinician-diagnosed COVID-19 case. Authors' methods: Reference gene primer amplification yielded estimated nucleated cell counts. Using immunoSEQ multiplex PCR, the repertoire was profiled, and TCRdb retains in-frame clones only, with some absent. The V and J calls and the clone size are those of that table, but D and trimming were determined from the DNA. Of 290,000 or so clones in the sample, approximately 78% were seen once. This rearrangement joins TRBV12-1 to TRBJ2-2; the D call of TRBD2 is as the table states it, not checked on the DNA. TRBV12-1 is assigned pseudogene status. The clonotype originates from a man between 35 and 55 years old who had been exposed to COVID-19. What was sequenced was PBMCs or T cells enriched from blood (not recorded which). CDR3 DNA sequence: TGTGCCAGCAGCTTAAAGGGACTAGTGAACACCGGGGAGCTGTTTTTT. Amino acid sequence: CASSLKGLVNTGELFF.